One sample yielded the 19 T cell receptor beta chains listed below, sequenced in a study of T cells after posttransplantation cyclophosphamide (dated by TCRdb to about 2016). To prepare the library, the immunoSEQ multiplex PCR assay was applied. This is the immuneACCESS table as TCRdb keeps it, with only in-frame sequences that have V and J called. A part of the clones is gone; compared with another copy, unresolved V genes explain less than half, and the rest is unexplained. For this sample, under 45,000 clones appear and none is a singleton. Of the sample, roughly 5.8% falls within the top ten clones. Material: PBMCs. The receptors come from a man aged 30-40 years in good health and a related stem cell transplant donor.

This clone was counted ten times or more. V is TRBV5-1 and J is TRBJ1-3, with 9 bases identical to TRBD1. This CDR3 region has 14 residues. Trimming at V came to 5 bases and at J to 4 bases, leaving 4 bases not matched to a gene. Germline assignment: CDR1 SGHRS and CDR2 YFSETQ. In nucleotides, the CDR3 is TGCGCCAGCAGGTCGGGACAGGGAGGAAACACCATATATTTT. As protein: CASRSGQGGNTIYF.

This clone was seen many times. This chain joins TRBV12-3 or TRBV12-4 and TRBJ2-1, with TRBD2 matching 9 bases. This CDR3 has 16 amino acids. V was pared by 3 bases and J by 7 bases, with 10 bases of the junction left unmatched. The CDR3 region has the DNA TGTGCCAGCAGTTTGGTGTTAGCGGGGGCCCCTAATGAGCAGTTCTTC. This encodes CASSLVLAGAPNEQFF.

This clone was detected many times. This chain uses TRBV11-3 with TRBJ2-7, with a tentative D call TRBD1 (6 bases). The V and J ends lost 0 bases and 7 bases respectively, with 13 bases between them. The CDR3 loop spans 14 amino acids. Germline CDR1 and CDR2: SGHNT and YENEEA. As DNA, the CDR3 is TGTGCCAGCAGCTTAGATCCAGGGGCAAGGGAGCAGTACTTC. It yields the protein CASSLDPGAREQYF.

This clone was observed many times. The J gene is TRBJ2-7, the V gene TRBV7-6, with a weak D call TRBD1 (7 bases). Germline CDR1 SGHVS, CDR2 FNYEAQ. CDR3 size: 13 residues. V lost 5 bases and J lost 2, with 10 bases in between. As DNA, the CDR3 is TGTGCCAGCAGCCGCGGGACAGCCTACGAGCAGTACTTC. As protein: CASSRGTAYEQYF.

This clone was detected ten times or more. The rearrangement uses TRBV19 and TRBJ1-1; a weak D match, TRBD1 (5 bases). The CDR3 runs 14 residues. The germline gives CDR1 LNHDA, CDR2 SQIVND (reference sequence). Deletions cut 7 bases from V and 2 bases from J, with 14 bases between. The DNA for the CDR3 is TGTGCCAGTACTGACCCGGGACTAAACACTGAAGCTTTCTTT. As protein: CASTDPGLNTEAFF.

This clone occurred many times. The CDR3 nucleotides read TGCGCCAGCAGTGAGTCCACAGGGAAAAGAGAGACCCAGTACTTC. This codes for CASSESTGKRETQYF. The chain combines TRBV10-1 with TRBJ2-5; maybe TRBD1 (6 bases). The CDR3 is 15 residues long. CDR1 WNHNN and CDR2 SYGVQD come from the germline V gene (reference sequence). With 0 bases removed from V and 4 bases from J, the gap between germline ends came to 12 bases.

This clone has a handful of counts. The rearrangement uses TRBV5-1 and TRBJ2-3; 9 bases align to TRBD1. The V gene's germline CDR1 is SGHRS and CDR2 YFSETQ. After removal of 4 bases from V and 2 bases from J, the junction contained 8 bases not matched to a gene. CDR3 length equals 16 residues. The CDR3: CASSPRTGANTDTQYF. As DNA, the CDR3 is TGCGCCAGCAGCCCCAGGACAGGGGCCAACACAGATACGCAGTATTTT.

This clone was seen many times. The J gene is TRBJ1-2, the V gene TRBV5-6; 7 nucleotides match TRBD1. After removal of 3 bases from V and 4 bases from J, the junction contained 9 bases not matched to a gene. Germline V gives CDR1 SGHDT, CDR2 YYEEEE. The CDR3 is 15 amino acids. The DNA of the CDR3 is TGTGCCAGCAGCTCCCCCGGGGGACAGCTCTATGGCTACACCTTC. It yields the protein CASSSPGGQLYGYTF.

There are many counts of this clone. The chain uses TRBV6-5 and TRBJ2-7; possibly TRBD1 for D (7 bases). Germline CDR1 and CDR2: MNHEY and SVGAGI. V shed 6 bases and J shed 9 bases, with 18 bases lying between them. The CDR3 runs 13 residues. CDR3 in amino acids: CASSRGTVEGQYF. CDR3 sequence (DNA): TGTGCCAGCAGCCGCGGGACAGTTGAGGGGCAGTACTTC.

In its sample, this clone was seen many times. The chain carries TRBV6-5 and TRBJ2-1; 11 bases are shared with TRBD2. CDR3 length: 14 amino acids. Germline CDR1 reads MNHEY; CDR2 reads SVGAGI. Unmatched junction bases numbered 2, after V lost 6 bases and J lost 4 bases. The CDR3 here is CASRLAGEYNEQFF. The DNA for the CDR3 is TGTGCCAGCAGACTAGCGGGGGAATACAATGAGCAGTTCTTC.

In this sample, this clone turned up many times. The chain uses TRBV7-9 and TRBJ2-3; D possibly corresponds to TRBD1 (7 bases). The CDR3 contains 17 residues. The V gene lost 3 bases and the J gene lost 0 bases, with 16 bases spanning the gap. Per the germline V gene, CDR1 is SEHNR and CDR2 is FQNEAQ (reference sequence). The CDR3 DNA reads TGTGCCAGCAGCTTCCACCCACAGGGGACTAGCACAGATACGCAGTATTTT. This gives the protein CASSFHPQGTSTDTQYF.

A few counts support this clone. The gene calls are TRBV9 and TRBJ2-5, with 16 bases that match TRBD2. The CDR3 has 19 residues. The ends lost 3 bases at V and 0 bases at J; junction bases unmatched: 8. Germline assignment: CDR1 SGDLS and CDR2 YYNGEE. The CDR3 sequence is CASSAPGLAGGNNQETQYF. CDR3 bases: TGTGCCAGCAGCGCACCGGGACTAGCGGGGGGGAACAACCAAGAGACCCAGTACTTC.

This clone turned up a few times. The V gene is TRBV12-3 or TRBV12-4, the J gene TRBJ2-4; 10 nucleotides align to TRBD1. The J segment lost 7 bases and the V segment lost 10 bases, leaving 4 bases of the junction unmatched. This CDR3 contains 12 residues. The CDR3 region is CATTGGGNIQYF. CDR3 sequence (DNA): TGTGCCACGACAGGGGGCGGGAACATTCAGTACTTC.

In its sample, this clone was seen a few times. DNA of the CDR3: TGTGCCAGCAGCAGGACAGGGTCCGGAGCGGTAGCTTTCTTT. Translated: CASSRTGSGAVAFF. The chain links TRBV9 to TRBJ1-1; TRBD1 aligns across 8 bases. CDR3 length: 14 amino acids. Trimming removed 4 bases from V and 10 bases from J; junction bases left unmatched: 12. Germline CDR1 is SGDLS and CDR2 is YYNGEE.

At least ten counts were recorded for this clone. V and J are TRBV5-1 and TRBJ1-1; 9 nucleotides align to TRBD1. The CDR3 is 15 amino acids. The germline gives CDR1 SGHRS, CDR2 YFSETQ. J was trimmed by 5 bases and V by 4 bases; bases with no gene match: 9. The CDR3 spells CASSGTGPGVTEAFF. CDR3 coding DNA: TGCGCCAGCAGCGGGACAGGGCCCGGGGTTACTGAAGCTTTCTTT.

This chain connects TRBV6-2 or TRBV6-3 to TRBJ2-3, with D possibly TRBD2 on 6 matching bases. Trimming took 6 bases from V and 0 from J, leaving 25 bases between them. The germline CDR1 and CDR2 sequences are MNHEY and SVGEGT. This CDR3 has 19 residues. Here the CDR3 DNA reads TGTGCCAGCAGCCGAACCGGGCCGACTAGAGGCTGGAGCACAGATACGCAGTATTTT. Protein: CASSRTGPTRGWSTDTQYF.

Many counts were recorded for this clone. The genes are TRBV6-2 or TRBV6-3 and TRBJ2-7; 8 nucleotides agree with TRBD1. Germline V gives CDR1 MNHEY, CDR2 SVGEGT. With 3 bases clipped from V and 1 base from J, the junction kept 5 bases outside the gene matches. The CDR3 length is 15 residues. Here the CDR3 reads CASSYRTGWSYEQYF. CDR3 nucleotides: TGTGCCAGCAGTTATCGGACAGGGTGGTCCTACGAGCAGTACTTC.

This clone showed up many times. The chain is built from TRBV7-6 and TRBJ2-7; D is undetermined. Germline V gene lookup returns CDR1 SGHVS and CDR2 FNYEAQ. The CDR3 covers 14 residues. V lost 1 base to trimming and J lost 6 bases, with 13 bases between them. The CDR3 region has the DNA TGTGCCAGCAGCTTAGATGGGCCATCCGGCGAGCAGTACTTC. The encoded protein is CASSLDGPSGEQYF.

This clone was picked up a small number of times. The rearrangement uses TRBV11-2 and TRBJ1-2; TRBD1 aligns across 9 bases. This CDR3 is 13 amino acids long. V lost 7 bases and J lost 6; bases outside the gene matches: 6. Germline V gene sequence: CDR1 SGHAT, CDR2 FQNNGV. CDR3 loop: CASTLTGGNGYTF. In nucleotides, the CDR3 is TGTGCCAGCACCTTGACAGGGGGGAATGGCTACACCTTC.